Described below is a single T cell receptor beta chain sequence and its context. Mouse gene names and germline throughout. The observed sequence ends 1 residue before the CDR3 terminus, with the missing tail filled in from the germline J gene. The CDR3 runs 14 residues. Germline trimming cut 0 bases from V and 3 bases from J; bases unmatched to any gene: 1. The germline CDR1 and CDR2 sequences are SGHSA and FRNQAP. The sample is drawn from a study of tissue T cells after allogeneic stem cell transplantation. TCRbeta CDR3 was sequenced at survey depth with template counts. Sequenced by immunoSEQ multiplex PCR; TCRdb stores in-frame clones only, minus some. The sample includes about 5,800 clones, about 48% of them seen just once. The time point here: mouse harvest day 7 after allogeneic transplant. Tail vein injection delivered 10^7 T-cell-depleted bone marrow cells and 10^6 splenic CD5+ T cells. B6 (H2b) cells into BALB/c (H2d) mice; tissues taken at day 7 or 14.

The source material was gut tissue. The rearrangement joins TRBV16 to TRBJ2-7, with 8 bases identical to TRBD1. The TCR sequence derives from a female BALB/c mouse given C57BL/6 T cells with graft-versus-host disease after an allogeneic hematopoietic cell transplant. Incomplete CDR3 DNA: TGTGCAAGCAGCTTAGAGGGGACAGGCTATGAACAGTAC. Protein: CASSLEGTGYEQY. The whole CDR3 is CASSLEGTGYEQYF.